These 7 T cell receptor beta chains share one sample of origin, sequenced in a study of post-analysis software for immune sequencing data. General study points: Patients used about 5 TRBV segments, including TRBV5-6, TRBV5-1 and TRBV20-1, more often than controls.

Their antigens are not known. Unique molecular identifiers were present in the TCR beta cDNA libraries. TCRdb passed the PCR reads through MiXCR, listing each CDR3 protein once. The data contain roughly 200,000 distinct CDR3 sequences, over 25% of them singletons. Sample: blood. The source is a girl younger than 18 with multiple sclerosis.

Ten or more counts support this clonotype. The chain combines TRBV20-1 with TRBJ2-5; either TRBD1 or TRBD2 may supply D (6 bases each). This CDR3 is 13 amino acids long. The ends were cut back, 6 bases at V and 5 bases at J, with 16 bases in the middle. CDR1 is DFQATT, CDR2 SNEGSKA, per germline (reference sequence). For the CDR3, the DNA is TGCAGTGCGGGGGGCGCTAGCGACGAGACCCAGTACTTC. Translated: CSAGGASDETQYF.

Only a few counts were recorded for this clonotype. The chain joins TRBV20-1 to TRBJ1-2; unclear D gene. The CDR3 totals 14 residues. Trimming removed 6 bases from V and 0 bases from J, with 14 bases in between. Germline loops: CDR1 DFQATT, CDR2 SNEGSKA (reference sequence). The CDR3 coding sequence is TGCAGTGCCACCCACCTCGGAGCTAACTATGGCTACACCTTC. Protein sequence: CSATHLGANYGYTF.

Turning to this clonotype: One end of the junction does not line up with germline, which may come from a read error. J is TRBJ2-1 and V is TRBV7-9; D not resolved. Germline CDR1 and CDR2: SEHNR and FQNEAQ (reference sequence). There are 12 residues in the CDR3. CDR3 sequence reads: CASSLAPNGQFF. As DNA, the CDR3 is TGTGCCAGCAGCTTAGCCCCCAATGGGCAGTTCTTC.

Worth noting for this clonotype: One end of the junction fails to match germline, which may point to a read error. The chain uses TRBV5-1 and TRBJ2-1; the D call may be TRBD1 or TRBD2 (5 bases each). The CDR3 covers 16 residues. Germline V gene data show CDR1 as SGHRS and CDR2 as YFSETQ. In DNA form, the CDR3 reads TGCGCCGGCAGCTTGACGGGGCAGTCCTCCTACAATGAGCAGTTCTTC. Its protein is CAGSLTGQSSYNEQFF.

This clonotype has ten or more counts. The chain links TRBV6-5 to TRBJ2-1, with D possibly matching TRBD1 (5 bases). Trimming cost V 3 bases and J 3 bases, with 9 bases left between them. Per the germline V gene, CDR1 is MNHEY and CDR2 is SVGAGI. The CDR3 contains 14 residues. CDR3 nucleotides: TGTGCCAGCAGTTATAAGGGGAACTACAATGAGCAGTTCTTC. It specifies CASSYKGNYNEQFF.

The chain links TRBV4-2 to TRBJ1-5, with TRBD1 as a possible D gene (5 bases). The CDR3 extends over 13 amino acids. V shed 3 bases and J shed 5 bases, with 8 bases lying between them. From germline, CDR1 is LGHNA and CDR2 YNFKEQ. The CDR3: CASSQQGYQPQHF. The CDR3 DNA reads as TGTGCCAGCAGCCAGCAGGGCTATCAGCCCCAGCATTTT.

This clonotype was found a few times. The chain combines TRBV2 with TRBJ2-1, with D perhaps matching TRBD1 (7 bases). CDR1 SNHLY and CDR2 FYNNEI come from the germline V gene. Trimming cost V 9 bases and J 8 bases, with 17 bases left between them. There are 13 residues in the CDR3. CDR3 nucleotides: TGTGCCAGGGGAGGACAGGCTCGGGATGAGCAGTTCTTC. Translating it yields CARGGQARDEQFF.